These T cell receptor beta chains were read from a single sample in a study of Ad26.COV2.S vaccination and SARS-CoV-2 variants. Here immunoSEQ multiplex PCR was the method, and the copy in TCRdb shows in-frame clones only, minus some. The sample records just over 350,000 clones, 92% being singletons. Sequenced material: peripheral blood, taken after recovery from COVID-19. The receptors come from a human donor who had recovered from COVID-19. Both conserved end residues are part of each CDR3.

CDR3,J,length,V
CASRPTGSGTGELFF,TRBJ2-2,15,TRBV7-6
CASSYTTGFETQYF,TRBJ2-5,14,TRBV3-1/TRBV3-2
CATSRTGTAQETQYF,TRBJ2-5,15,TRBV15
CASSFLSTDTQYF,TRBJ2-3,13,TRBV27
CASSEERGTGRYTF,TRBJ1-2,14,TRBV2
CASSLVGVMNTEAFF,TRBJ1-1,15,TRBV5-1
CASSTGTDYEQYF,TRBJ2-7,13,TRBV6-5
CASSEEETFYGAYTF,TRBJ1-2,15,TRBV6-1
CSVWRQGKLFF,TRBJ1-4,11,TRBV29-1
CASSFGQLNTEAFF,TRBJ1-1,14,TRBV6-5
CASSIRDSSYNEQFF,TRBJ2-1,15,TRBV2
CAIREDRGLIGYTF,TRBJ1-2,14,TRBV10-3
CASSLDAGASQLNTEAFF,TRBJ1-1,18,TRBV5-4
CASHPTGTGGGYTF,TRBJ1-2,14,TRBV7-9
CASSGGDTQYF,TRBJ2-3,11,TRBV25-1
CASSLDTNYGYTF,TRBJ1-2,13,TRBV25-1
CASSESLVQPQHF,TRBJ1-5,13,TRBV25-1
CASSPLTGEETQYF,TRBJ2-5,14,TRBV18
CASSPDPGLAGNQYF,TRBJ2-4,15,TRBV5-1
CASSFMGQPNTEAFF,TRBJ1-1,15,TRBV11-2
CASSQGTMTEAFF,TRBJ1-1,13,TRBV4-3
CASSSDSYNQPQHF,TRBJ1-5,14,TRBV2
CASSVEAITDTQYF,TRBJ2-3,14,TRBV9